This T cell receptor beta chain was documented in a study of T-cell memory formation after mild COVID-19. Overall study context: TCR clustering was largely donor specific. General study findings and limits: Contracting CD4+ clones lay largely in CM and EM, with CD8+ ones residing in EMRA.

In regard to this clonotype: Its antigen is as yet unknown.

TCRdb itself ran the 5' RACE reads through MiXCR, one entry per CDR3 protein. Among a few hundred thousand distinct CDR3 sequences listed, 15% to 20% were seen once. The CDR3 is made up of 10 amino acids. Per the germline V gene, CDR1 is MNHEY and CDR2 is SVGEGT. The V and J ends lost 4 bases and 15 bases respectively, with 10 bases between them. The chain links TRBV6-2 or TRBV6-3 to TRBJ2-1, with D possibly matching TRBD1 (5 bases). The sequence derives from a man younger than 30 who had mild COVID-19 (a few samples of this study predate the infection). Cell type and time point are not known. What was sequenced was PBMCs or a T cell subset sorted from them (not recorded which). The CDR3 is CASSSGWVFF. The CDR3 DNA sequence: TGTGCCAGCAGTTCAGGGTGGGTGTTCTTC.